These 20 T cell receptor beta chains share one sample of origin, sequenced in a study of blood T cells in healthy people across ages. Primers used in a second PCR of about 6 to 11 cycles were a sample-barcoded 5' primer and a J-beta primer mix. MiXCR, run by TCRdb on the 5' RACE reads, gives a single entry per CDR3 protein. This sample has some 890,000 distinct CDR3 sequences, with about 28% found just once. This same sample was also part of a study on T cells of mothers and their children.

The sequenced sample consisted of blood. These receptors were collected from a woman aged 40 to 50 in good health.

This clonotype has a single count. A read error may explain this, as a much larger clone is one base away. V gene TRBV20-1 combines with J gene TRBJ2-5; D is uncertain. Per the germline V gene, CDR1 is DFQATT and CDR2 is SNEGSKA (reference sequence). The CDR3 spans 13 residues. The V end was cut by 0 bases, the J end by 0 bases, with 5 bases between. Here the CDR3 reads CSARDDNQETQYF. CDR3 coding DNA: TGCAGTGCTAGAGATGACAACCAAGAGACCCAGTACTTC.

This clonotype was seen ten or more times. The chain has TRBV6-2 or TRBV6-3 and TRBJ2-7; 10 bases agree with TRBD1. V lost 1 base and J lost 2; bases outside the gene matches: 2. Germline-derived CDR1 and CDR2 are MNHEY and SVGEGT. The CDR3 spans 15 residues. CDR3 nucleotides: TGTGCCAGCAGTTACTTCGGGACAGGGGCCTACGAGCAGTACTTC. It encodes CASSYFGTGAYEQYF.

The table lists this clonotype with many counts. V is TRBV27 and J is TRBJ1-1; D is perhaps TRBD1 (6 bases). This CDR3 spans 17 amino acids. With 2 bases removed from V and 1 base from J, the gap between germline ends came to 17 bases. Germline values: CDR1 MNHEY, CDR2 SMNVEV (reference sequence). The CDR3 here is CASSLGREGRGNTEAFF. The CDR3 coding sequence is TGTGCCAGCAGTTTAGGGCGCGAGGGCAGGGGGAACACTGAAGCTTTCTTT.

This clonotype was counted many times. As DNA, the CDR3 is TGCAGTGCTAGCCAGGGGGGCACAGATACGCAGTATTTT. As protein: CSASQGGTDTQYF. The chain couples TRBV20-1 to TRBJ2-3; 7 bases agree with TRBD1. The J segment lost 1 base and the V segment lost 3 bases, leaving 1 base of the junction unmatched. CDR3 length equals 13 residues. Germline V CDR1 and CDR2: DFQATT, SNEGSKA (reference sequence).

This clonotype was observed many times. V and J are TRBV7-9 and TRBJ2-7; 10 bases line up with TRBD1. Germline assignment: CDR1 SEHNR and CDR2 FQNEAQ (reference sequence). Losses at the gene ends were 2 bases for V and 6 bases for J; bases not matched to a gene: 10. The CDR3 totals 16 residues. The CDR3 sequence is CASSLWSGTGAGEQYF. In nucleotides, the CDR3 is TGTGCCAGCAGCTTATGGTCCGGGACAGGGGCGGGCGAGCAGTACTTC.

This chain uses TRBV28 with TRBJ1-1; TRBD1 agrees at 9 bases. Per the germline V gene, CDR1 is MDHEN and CDR2 is SYDVKM. Trimming took 7 bases from V and 2 from J; bases not matched to a gene: 5. This CDR3 region has 14 residues. The CDR3, as DNA: TGTGCCAGCACCCGGGACAGGGCTAACACTGAAGCTTTCTTT. Amino acid sequence: CASTRDRANTEAFF.

This clonotype was picked up many times. The chain joins TRBV29-1 to TRBJ1-5, with D uncertain. Germline CDR1 is SQVTM and CDR2 is ANQGSEA. V lost 4 bases and J 0 bases, leaving 13 bases between the germline ends. This CDR3 spans 15 amino acids. The CDR3 nucleotides read TGCAGCGTTGGTTTCGAGGGCCATAGCAATCAGCCCCAGCATTTT. It translates to CSVGFEGHSNQPQHF. Based on the CDR3 plus reference TRBV29-1 and TRBJ1-5, the full variable domain is SAVISQKPSRDICQRGTSLTIQCQVDSQVTMMFWYRQQPGQSLTLIATANQGSEATYESGFVIDKFPISRPNLTFSTLTVSNMSPEDSSIYLCSVGFEGHSNQPQHFGDGTRLSIL.

This clonotype was counted ten times or more. The V gene is TRBV20-1, the J gene TRBJ2-1; 8 nucleotides line up with TRBD2. The CDR3 runs to 11 residues. After removal of 4 bases from V and 7 bases from J, the junction contained 0 bases not matched to a gene. Germline values: CDR1 DFQATT, CDR2 SNEGSKA (reference sequence). Written as DNA, the CDR3 is TGCAGTGCTACTAGCGGGAATGAGCAGTTCTTC. Its protein product is CSATSGNEQFF.

This clonotype was seen repeatedly, ten times or more. This chain connects TRBV28 to TRBJ2-7; D possibly corresponds to TRBD2 (6 bases). Trimming removed 7 bases from V and 3 bases from J, with 16 bases in between. Germline V CDR1 and CDR2: MDHEN, SYDVKM. The CDR3 contains 14 residues. As DNA, the CDR3 is TGTGCCAGCACCGGGGGTTCCGCTCACTACGAGCAGTACTTC. Encoded protein: CASTGGSAHYEQYF.

With respect to this clonotype: One junction end does not reproduce the germline sequence, and a read error may be involved. This chain uses TRBV27 with TRBJ2-1; 13 bases are shared with TRBD2. The CDR3 loop spans 14 amino acids. CDR1 and CDR2 (germline): MNHEY, SMNVEV (reference sequence). The CDR3 DNA reads TGTGCCAGCAGTTGGACTAGCGGGGGATCGGGGCAGGTCTTC. Its translation is CASSWTSGGSGQVF.

This clonotype was seen at least ten times. The chain employs TRBV29-1 and TRBJ2-3; 7 bases line up with TRBD2. Germline CDR1 and CDR2: SQVTM and ANQGSEA. Losses at the gene ends were 7 bases for V and 1 base for J; bases not matched to a gene: 8. The CDR3 totals 14 residues. CDR3 in DNA: TGCAGCGCCCCGAGGAGCGGGGGCACAGATACGCAGTATTTT. Translating gives CSAPRSGGTDTQYF.

This clonotype occurred many times. The rearrangement uses TRBV7-2 and TRBJ1-4; 8 nucleotides match TRBD1. The germline V gene has CDR1 SGHTA and CDR2 FQGNSA. The CDR3 is 15 amino acids. The V segment lost 1 base and the J segment 6 bases; nucleotides outside the gene matches: 4. The CDR3 is CASSLVQGADEKLFF. CDR3 DNA: TGTGCCAGCAGCTTAGTCCAGGGGGCGGATGAAAAACTGTTTTTT.

The chain is built from TRBV20-1 and TRBJ2-3; 10 nucleotides align to TRBD1. This CDR3 spans 16 amino acids. Germline CDR1 reads DFQATT; CDR2 reads SNEGSKA (reference sequence). The V gene end was trimmed by 0 bases and the J gene end by 4 bases; junction bases not matched to a gene: 7. CDR3 loop: CSARELSTGGSDTQYF. The DNA for the CDR3 is TGCAGTGCTAGAGAACTGTCGACAGGGGGCTCAGATACGCAGTATTTT.

A word on this clonotype: The junction shows a germline mismatch at one end, possibly a read error. The chain is built from TRBV12-3 or TRBV12-4 and TRBJ1-2, with D maybe TRBD1 (5 bases). CDR3 length equals 15 residues. Here the CDR3 DNA reads TGTGCCAGCAGCCCTGCCCAGGGAGCTAACTATGGCCACACCTTC. This sequence encodes CASSPAQGANYGHTF.

This clonotype occurred a few times. In DNA form, the CDR3 reads TGTGCCAGCAGAACGACAGGGGCCAACTACAATGAGCAGTTCTTC. Amino acid sequence: CASRTTGANYNEQFF. The chain links TRBV6-2 or TRBV6-3 to TRBJ2-1; TRBD1 matches 8 bases. Germline CDR1 reads MNHEY; CDR2 reads SVGEGT. CDR3 length: 15 amino acids. After removal of 6 bases from V and 3 bases from J, the junction contained 7 bases not matched to a gene.

This clonotype appeared a few times. At one of its ends the junction is not consistent with the germline gene, which may arise from a read error. The CDR3 DNA reads as TGTGCCGGCAGTGAATTGCTAGGACCCTACGAGCAGTACTTC. Protein product: CAGSELLGPYEQYF. V and J are TRBV25-1 and TRBJ2-7; no definite D call. CDR1 is MGHDK, CDR2 SYGVNS, per germline. This CDR3 spans 14 amino acids.

V is TRBV27 and J is TRBJ2-1; unclear D gene. The CDR3 extends over 13 amino acids. Trimming shortened V by 3 bases and J by 7 bases, and 10 bases separated the two germline ends. The germline gives CDR1 MNHEY, CDR2 SMNVEV (reference sequence). The CDR3 protein is CASSFVKGNEQFF. DNA of the CDR3: TGTGCCAGCAGTTTCGTGAAAGGTAATGAGCAGTTCTTC.

The CDR3 here is CAISPGTSGSRGFF. CDR3 DNA: TGTGCCATCTCTCCCGGGACTAGCGGGTCCAGGGGGTTCTTC. The V and J genes are TRBV10-3 and TRBJ2-1, with 12 bases lining up with TRBD2. CDR3 length: 14 residues. Germline CDR1 ENHRY, CDR2 SYGVKD. J lost 15 bases, V lost 8 bases, and 14 bases had no gene match.

The chain combines TRBV18 with TRBJ1-5, with D perhaps matching TRBD1 (5 bases). The V and J ends lost 6 bases and 0 bases respectively, with 15 bases between them. Germline CDR1 is KGHSH and CDR2 is LQKENI. CDR3 length equals 16 residues. Here the CDR3 reads CASSRGSPDSNQPQHF. The CDR3, as DNA: TGTGCCAGCTCGAGGGGCTCCCCTGATAGCAATCAGCCCCAGCATTTT.

This clonotype has a handful of counts. The chain recombines TRBV28 with TRBJ1-2; 12 bases fit TRBD1. With 6 bases clipped from V and 8 bases from J, the junction kept 7 bases outside the gene matches. The CDR3 length is 14 residues. Germline values: CDR1 MDHEN, CDR2 SYDVKM. The CDR3 sequence is CASSYGTGGWGYTF. The CDR3 DNA follows: TGTGCCAGCAGCTATGGGACAGGGGGCTGGGGCTACACCTTC.